The 4 T cell receptor beta chains below come from one sample, sequenced in a study of T cell clones after liver transplantation. Method: immunoSEQ multiplex PCR; TCRdb's copy keeps in-frame clones and lacks some. The sample lists 45,000 or so clones, approximately 86% occurring once. The sample in question was CD4+ T cells from blood, obtained 24 months after liver transplant. These TCRs come from a human patient who received a liver transplant. These T cells may partly come from the graft donor.

J is TRBJ2-1 and V is TRBV4-1, with 9 positions matching TRBD1. The trim removed 4 bases at V and 2 bases at J, leaving 3 bases unmatched. CDR3 length: 15 residues. Germline assignment: CDR1 MGHRA and CDR2 YSYEKL. CDR3 sequence: CASSLQGAAYNEQFF. CDR3 in DNA: TGCGCCAGCAGCCTACAGGGGGCTGCCTACAATGAGCAGTTCTTC.

The chain employs TRBV5-6 and TRBJ1-2; D is undetermined. V lost 2 bases and J lost 7, with 6 bases in between. In germline, CDR1 is SGHDT, CDR2 YYEEEE. This CDR3 comprises 11 residues. The DNA of the CDR3 is TGTGCCAGCAGCTTCGGGAGTGGCTACACCTTC. Translated: CASSFGSGYTF.

The chain couples TRBV10-1 to TRBJ2-2; possibly TRBD1 or TRBD2 for D (5 bases each). V was trimmed by 6 bases and J by 5 bases, leaving 10 bases between them. This CDR3 contains 13 residues. The germline V gene encodes CDR1 WNHNN and CDR2 SYGVQD (reference sequence). DNA of the CDR3: TGCGCCAGCAGCGGGACGTCAACCGGGGAGCTGTTTTTT. Translated, it gives CASSGTSTGELFF.

The chain links TRBV5-5 to TRBJ2-7, with unresolved D. Germline V gene lookup returns CDR1 SGHKS and CDR2 YYEKEE (reference sequence). The CDR3 spans 15 residues. Trimming shortened V by 6 bases and J by 2 bases, and 18 bases separated the two germline ends. The CDR3 DNA reads as TGTGCCAGCAAGGTGGCTCCAACACCTACCTACGAGCAGTACTTC. This gives the protein CASKVAPTPTYEQYF.